This T cell receptor beta chain stems from a study of T cells in Graves' hyperthyroidism and ophthalmopathy. Orbital computed tomography and thyroid ultrasound, together with serum TRAb and thyroxine and clinical symptoms, were used for diagnoses. This clonotype has only a few counts. Its matching antigen is unknown. Study-wide results and caveats: Stable hyperthyroidism and ophthalmopathy were separated using 13 V-J signatures.

Amplified TCR beta CDR3 regions derived from RNA transcripts. The HTBI primer set drove a first-round RT-PCR of the TCR CDR3. From the multiplex PCR reads, TCRdb called clonotypes with MiXCR, one entry per CDR3 protein. The repertoire includes about half a million distinct CDR3 sequences, 20% of them detected once, and 26% sits in the top ten. Sequencing was carried out using blood. The TCR sequence derives from a man aged 18 to 29 with Graves' hyperthyroidism.

The CDR3 bases are TGCAGTGCTAGTGGCGCGCCAGGGATATTAGAGACCCAGTACTTC. It translates to CSASGAPGILETQYF. The V and J genes are TRBV20-1 and TRBJ2-5, with a weak D call TRBD1 (5 bases). Germline values: CDR1 DFQATT, CDR2 SNEGSKA (reference sequence). V was trimmed by 3 bases and J by 4 bases, leaving 18 bases between them. This CDR3 contains 15 residues.